These 25 T cell receptor beta chains originate from one sample sequenced in a study of T cell clonality in common variable immunodeficiency. Method: immunoSEQ multiplex PCR; TCRdb's copy keeps in-frame clones and lacks some. The sample was found to contain 30,000 to 40,000 clones, and every one recurs. The sample consisted of peripheral blood mononuclear cells. The receptors shown here come from a person aged 18 to 75 in good health.

This clone has ten or more counts. Read data end 3 residues before the CDR3 end; the end is taken from the germline J gene. V gene TRBV5-1 combines with J gene TRBJ2-1; 10 nucleotides agree with TRBD2. V trimming: 3 bases; J trimming: 0 bases; junction bases outside the gene matches: 3. This CDR3 comprises 16 residues. Germline-derived CDR1 and CDR2 are SGHRS and YFSETQ. The CDR3: CASSSSSGSSYNEQFF. Incomplete CDR3 DNA: TGCGCCAGCAGCTCCTCTAGCGGGAGCTCCTACAATGAG.

This clone was counted only a few times. With the read ending 3 residues before the CDR3 end, the germline J gene is used to fill in that end. The chain joins TRBV6-2 or TRBV6-3 to TRBJ2-3; TRBD1 agrees at 7 bases. Germline values: CDR1 MNHEY, CDR2 SVGEGT. The CDR3 has 15 amino acids. The CDR3: CASRISGTANQPQYF. CDR3 DNA, as far as it was read: TGTGCCAGCAGGATATCCGGGACAGCCAATCAGCCG.

This clone came up many times. Read data end 3 residues before the CDR3 end; the end is taken from the germline J gene. The gene calls are TRBV30 and TRBJ2-4; D is undetermined. The CDR3 runs 11 residues. V lost 7 bases to trimming and J lost 8 bases, with 12 bases between them. The V gene's germline CDR1 is GTSNPN and CDR2 SVGIG (reference sequence). Here the CDR3 reads CALDTLHIQYF. CDR3 DNA (partial): TGTGCCTTAGACACTCTCCACATT.

This clone was seen repeatedly, ten times or more. With the read ending 3 residues before the CDR3 end, the germline J gene is used to fill in that end. The chain links TRBV20-1 to TRBJ1-2, with D unclear. This CDR3 comprises 15 residues. Germline values: CDR1 DFQATT, CDR2 SNEGSKA (reference sequence). Trimming shortened V by 5 bases and J by 4 bases, and 20 bases separated the two germline ends. The part of the CDR3 DNA that was read is TGCAGTGCTCCCCTGCGGCACGGCAAGTTCTATGGC. Translated, it gives CSAPLRHGKFYG. The CDR3, in full, reads CSAPLRHGKFYGYTF.

This clone appeared many times. The CDR3 extends 3 residues past the end of the read, so its final part is completed from the germline J gene. The chain links TRBV7-2 to TRBJ2-2, with 7 bases that match TRBD2. V was clipped by 2 bases and J by 8 bases; unmatched bases: 8. The CDR3 spans 15 residues. CDR1 is SGHTA and CDR2 is FQGNSA in the germline V gene. CDR3 sequence: CASSLLGGVRGELFF. The sequenced part of the CDR3 DNA is TGTGCCAGCAGCTTACTGGGGGGGGTGAGGGGGGAG.

This clone was observed at least ten times. From the germline J gene comes the end of the CDR3, since the read stops 3 residues before it. V and J are TRBV20-1 and TRBJ2-2, with D perhaps matching TRBD1 (5 bases). The V gene's germline CDR1 is DFQATT and CDR2 SNEGSKA (reference sequence). This CDR3 has 14 residues. CDR3 DNA (partial): TGCAGTGGGAGAGAAGGGGAATGGAATTCACCG. The encoded protein is CSGREGEWNSP. The whole CDR3 region reads CSGREGEWNSPLFF.

At least ten counts were recorded for this clone. The read is 3 residues too short to cover the CDR3 end, so that end is filled in from the germline J gene. This rearrangement joins TRBV6-4 to TRBJ2-2, with 8 bases fitting TRBD2. With 2 bases clipped from V and 4 bases from J, the junction kept 0 bases outside the gene matches. CDR3 length: 14 residues. Germline V gene lookup returns CDR1 MRHNA and CDR2 SNTAGT. This CDR3 reads CASSDGTSTGELFF. CDR3 DNA (partial): TGTGCCAGCAGTGACGGGACTAGCACCGGGGAG.

This clone was picked up many times. Read data end 3 residues before the CDR3 end; the end is taken from the germline J gene. V is TRBV20-1 and J is TRBJ1-5; D is uncertain. V lost 2 bases, J lost 7 bases, and 9 bases lay in between. This CDR3 is 12 amino acids long. The germline gives CDR1 DFQATT, CDR2 SNEGSKA (reference sequence). CDR3: CSARNNLQPQHF. The CDR3 bases that were read are TGCAGTGCTAGAAATAATTTACAGCCC.

This clone was counted at least ten times. The read ends 3 residues before the CDR3 terminus; that terminus is restored from the germline J gene. The chain carries TRBV5-1 and TRBJ2-7; 7 nucleotides match TRBD1. Looked up from germline, CDR1 is SGHRS and CDR2 is YFSETQ. V lost 2 bases, J lost 4 bases, and 3 bases stayed unmatched. The CDR3 runs 13 residues. CDR3 bases read: TGCGCCAGCAGCTTTTGGGACAGTTACGAG. This translates into CASSFWDSYE. The whole CDR3 sequence is CASSFWDSYEQYF. Full variable domain (remainder filled in from reference TRBV5-1 and TRBJ2-7): KAGVTQTPRYLIKTRGQQVTLSCSPISGHRSVSWYQQTPGQGLQFLFEYFSETQRNKGNFPGRFSGRQFSNSRSEMNVSTLELGDSALYLCASSFWDSYEQYFGPGTRLTVT.

This clone showed up many times. From the germline J gene comes the end of the CDR3, since the read stops 3 residues before it. The genes are TRBV6-1 and TRBJ1-2, with D uncertain. CDR1 MNHNS and CDR2 SASEGT come from the germline V gene. The CDR3 covers 12 residues. The CDR3 protein is CASSVDSQGYTF. The DNA read from the CDR3 is TGTGCCAGCAGTGTGGACTCCCAGGGC.

This clone was counted many times. The read ends 3 residues early relative to the CDR3; the germline J gene fills the gap. The chain links TRBV7-9 to TRBJ1-2; D uncertain. The CDR3 runs to 12 residues. Trimming took 1 base from V and 4 from J, leaving 4 bases between them. From germline, CDR1 is SEHNR and CDR2 FQNEAQ (reference sequence). CDR3 sequence: CASSLVRYGYTF. The CDR3 bases that were read are TGTGCCAGCAGCTTAGTTCGCTATGGC.

The table lists this clone with many counts. The CDR3 end lies 3 residues beyond the end of the read and is filled in from the germline J gene. The V and J genes are TRBV20-1 and TRBJ2-1; 12 bases are a match to TRBD2. The CDR3 length is 14 residues. V dropped 6 bases and J dropped 6; count of bases not matched to a gene: 6. Germline CDR1 reads DFQATT; CDR2 reads SNEGSKA (reference sequence). The CDR3 loop reads CSARTSGTGNEQFF. The covered CDR3 bases are TGCAGTGCCAGGACTAGCGGGACAGGCAATGAG.

This clone was counted between two and nine times. The CDR3 is cut off 3 residues early in the read; its end comes from the germline J gene. This rearrangement joins TRBV5-1 to TRBJ2-1, with 13 bases identical to TRBD2. Germline V gene lookup returns CDR1 SGHRS and CDR2 YFSETQ. The V segment lost 5 bases and the J segment 8 bases; nucleotides outside the gene matches: 13. The CDR3 consists of 17 residues. CDR3 residues: CASRRTSGRVGRDEQFF. Partial CDR3 DNA: TGCGCCAGCAGACGGACTAGCGGGAGAGTGGGGAGGGATGAG.

At least ten counts were recorded for this clone. Incomplete CDR3 DNA: TGTGCCTGGGAGACTAGCGGAGGGGCCTACGAG. Translation: CAWETSGGAYE. In full, the CDR3 is CAWETSGGAYEQYF. The gene calls are TRBV30 and TRBJ2-7, with TRBD2 matching 9 bases. Read coverage stops 3 residues before the CDR3 terminus; the germline J gene supplies the remainder. This CDR3 is built from 14 residues. The germline gives CDR1 GTSNPN, CDR2 SVGIG (reference sequence). Losses at the gene ends were 5 bases for V and 2 bases for J; bases not matched to a gene: 7.

In this sample, this clone turned up many times. The read ends 3 residues early relative to the CDR3; the germline J gene fills the gap. The chain uses TRBV5-1 and TRBJ2-4; TRBD1 matches 7 bases. V trimming: 5 bases; J trimming: 7 bases; junction bases outside the gene matches: 12. CDR1 and CDR2 from the germline V gene are SGHRS and YFSETQ. The CDR3 sequence is 15 residues long. CDR3 sequence: CASRVVGGDLNIQYF. The sequenced CDR3 bases are TGCGCCAGCAGGGTCGTAGGGGGCGATTTGAACATT.

In its sample, this clone ranks as medium-sized (0.01 to 0.1%). The CDR3 protein is CASSEGTSGSYEQYF. The DNA read from the CDR3 is TGTGCCAGCAGTGAAGGGACTAGCGGCTCCTACGAG. This chain links TRBV6-1 with TRBJ2-7; TRBD2 agrees at 10 bases. The CDR3 end falls 3 residues outside the read, so it is completed with the germline J gene. Trimming at V came to 1 base and at J to 0 bases, leaving 0 bases not matched to a gene. The CDR3 covers 15 residues. The germline V gene has CDR1 MNHNS and CDR2 SASEGT.

Many counts were recorded for this clone. The read halts 3 residues ahead of the CDR3 end, with the missing end drawn from the germline J gene. This chain uses TRBV20-1 with TRBJ2-3, with D maybe TRBD2 (6 bases). Germline CDR1 and CDR2: DFQATT and SNEGSKA (reference sequence). The CDR3 length is 15 residues. CDR3 DNA (partial): TGCAGTGCTGTCCGGGAGCGGGTGGGCCAAGAGACG. Its protein is CSAVRERVGQET. The entire CDR3 protein is CSAVRERVGQETQYF.

The table lists this clone with many counts. The CDR3 loop reads CSASLRGGVGNEQFF. The CDR3 DNA, read in part, is TGCAGTGCCTCCCTCCGCGGAGGGGTTGGCAATGAG. The gene calls are TRBV20-1 and TRBJ2-1, with a weak D call TRBD2 (6 bases). Sequencing ends 3 residues short of the CDR3 end; the germline J gene provides the rest. CDR3 size: 15 residues. Trimming pared 6 bases from V and 6 bases from J, leaving 21 bases between. Germline-derived CDR1 and CDR2 are DFQATT and SNEGSKA (reference sequence).

This clone appeared many times. The read gets to within 3 residues of the CDR3 end, and the germline J gene fills in the rest. This sequence joins TRBV18 and TRBJ2-1; D uncertain. This CDR3 spans 13 amino acids. Looked up from germline, CDR1 is KGHSH and CDR2 is LQKENI. V was pared by 2 bases and J by 7 bases, with 9 bases between. The CDR3 here is CASSPGHQNEQFF. The part of the CDR3 DNA that was read is TGTGCCAGCTCACCAGGTCATCAGAATGAG.

This clone was seen ten or more times. The part of the CDR3 DNA that was read is TGTGCCAGCAGAATCGGGATAGCGAATGAG. This gives the protein CASRIGIANE. The entire CDR3 reads CASRIGIANEQFF. The chain has TRBV2 and TRBJ2-1; tentative D call: TRBD2 (5 bases). Read coverage stops 3 residues before the CDR3 terminus; the germline J gene supplies the remainder. V lost 6 bases, J lost 7 bases, and 13 bases lay in between. This CDR3 comprises 13 residues. The germline V gene encodes CDR1 SNHLY and CDR2 FYNNEI.

This clone was seen ten or more times. The CDR3 end falls 3 residues outside the read, so it is completed with the germline J gene. The rearrangement joins TRBV5-1 to TRBJ1-2; 8 bases are shared with TRBD1. The trim removed 1 base at V and 7 bases at J, leaving 15 bases unmatched. Germline values: CDR1 SGHRS, CDR2 YFSETQ. CDR3 size: 17 residues. The CDR3 sequence: CASSLSGQGTMMGGYTF. The CDR3 bases that were read are TGCGCCAGCAGCTTGAGCGGACAGGGAACGATGATGGGTGGC.

There are many counts of this clone. The read ends 3 residues early relative to the CDR3; the germline J gene fills the gap. The gene calls are TRBV18 and TRBJ1-4; D gene unclear. Trimming removed 2 bases from V and 8 bases from J, with 15 bases in between. CDR1 and CDR2 from the germline V gene are KGHSH and LQKENI. The CDR3 extends over 15 amino acids. CDR3 DNA (partial): TGTGCCAGCTCACCAAGTACCGGGTCCGGGGAAAAA. The encoded protein is CASSPSTGSGEK. The CDR3, in full, reads CASSPSTGSGEKLFF.

Many counts were recorded for this clone. The CDR3 goes on 3 residues after the read ends, and that part is filled in from the germline J gene. The J gene is TRBJ2-5, the V gene TRBV18, with D uncertain. V gave up 5 bases and J gave up 3 bases, with 10 bases separating them. The germline V gene encodes CDR1 KGHSH and CDR2 LQKENI. This CDR3 contains 13 residues. The CDR3 DNA, read in part, is TGTGCCAGCTCAAGGTCTGAAGAAGAGACC. This encodes CASSRSEEET. In full, the CDR3 reads CASSRSEEETQYF.

This clone was seen at least ten times. The read falls 3 residues short of the CDR3 end, and the missing part is taken from the germline J gene. The genes are TRBV4-2 and TRBJ1-5; unclear D gene. The CDR3 has 16 amino acids. In germline, CDR1 is LGHNA, CDR2 YNFKEQ. The sequenced CDR3 bases are TGTGCCAGCAGCCAAGTAGCGGTGTCTAGCGGGAACCCC. It specifies CASSQVAVSSGNP. The full CDR3 protein reads CASSQVAVSSGNPQHF.

In its sample, this clone was seen many times. The read stops 3 residues short of the end of the CDR3; the missing end is completed from the germline J gene. The chain joins TRBV19 to TRBJ1-5; possibly TRBD1 for D (6 bases). Trimming pared 4 bases from V and 3 bases from J, leaving 10 bases between. CDR1 and CDR2 (germline): LNHDA, SQIVND (reference sequence). The CDR3 covers 14 residues. The CDR3 here is CASSTQGSNQPQHF. CDR3 DNA (partial): TGTGCCAGTAGTACACAGGGCTCCAATCAGCCC.